This T cell receptor (beta chain) was identified during a study of T-cell reconstitution after alpha-beta-depleted transplantation in children (dated by TCRdb to the mid-2010s). For the study in its entirety: Using TCR repertoire profiling, the study followed T-cell immune reconstitution in a quantitative way in children after TCRalphabeta/CD19-depleted allogeneic hematopoietic cell transplantation. The study at large found these results: Over the following months the frequencies of hyperexpanded clones went down, and after one year T-cell counts and TCRbeta diversity were mostly credited to newly produced T cells. In some patients, the high TCRbeta diversity seen at day 60 was put down to recipient T cells and intrathymic progenitors that had survived conditioning. Apparently early alphabetaT-cell count recovery about two months after transplant reportedly relied on only several hundred rapidly expanded clones derived from non-depleted graft cells.

Libraries were built with PCR. Sequenced on an Illumina HiSeq 2500. Molecular barcoding was employed in the preparation of TCR libraries, with unique molecular identifiers being used to normalize TCRbeta repertoire quantification. Clones were called with MiXCR by TCRdb after fastp trimmed the public reads at Q25, and only in-frame beta chains were retained. Entries that share a CDR3 protein sequence are merged under the most common genes and DNA. This sample has just under 250,000 distinct CDR3 sequences in its table, and roughly 25% of those were observed once. The top ten clonotypes cover about 2.6% of the sample. Including the terminal cysteine and phenylalanine, the CDR3 comprises 12 residues. Only CDR3 DNA is held: 36 bases, read in frame from base 1. Looking up the germline V gene (reference sequence) yields CDR1 DFQATT and CDR2 SNEGSKA. V gives up 3 bases and J gives up 8 bases, and the segment between their germline ends measures 11 bases.

Interpreted using the paper, the treatment or condition label stands for: allogeneic hematopoietic cell transplantation with graft depleted of TCRalphabeta T cells and CD19 B cells. Transplant recipients were children who received TCRalphabeta/CD19-depleted allogeneic hematopoietic cell grafts. To note about this clonotype: Its antigen remains unidentified. Within one base of it there is no much larger clone, and no base qualities were kept.

The chain is assembled from TRBV20-1 and TRBJ2-1; the best D guess is TRBD2, with 5 bases matching. Here the sequenced sample was PBMCs, taken before TCRalphabeta/CD19-depleted stem cell transplant. This receptor was taken from a girl aged 2 to 10 with Fanconi anemia, due to receive a stem cell transplant. DNA sequence: TGCAGTGCTAGCGTTCTAGCCTATGAGCAGTTCTTC. It encodes CSASVLAYEQFF.